These T cell receptor beta chains were read from a single sample in a study of T cell responses to AZD1222 COVID-19 vaccine. Sequencing was performed with immunoSEQ multiplex PCR; in TCRdb, only in-frame clones are kept and a portion is missing. The repertoire holds 130,000 or so clones, with roughly 93% as singletons. This specimen was peripheral blood, taken on day 0 of AZD1222 vaccination. The receptors were sampled from an adult in good health. CDR3s include the opening cysteine and the closing phenylalanine or tryptophan. A D gene is named only where the DNA matches it firmly. Not every row has a clone size; where given, it reads once, few, many or a size class.

cdr3_aa: CASSWQTGEGNYGYTF
cdr3_nt: TGTGCCAGCAGCTGGCAGACAGGGGAGGGGAACTATGGCTACACCTTC
clone_size: .
v_call: TRBV5-8
j_call: TRBJ1-2
d_call: TRBD1

cdr3_aa: CASSQGRFYEQYF
cdr3_nt: TGTGCCAGCAGCCAAGGACGGTTTTACGAGCAGTACTTC
clone_size: .
v_call: TRBV5-5
j_call: TRBJ2-7
d_call: .

cdr3_aa: CASSRTGTSGPQETQYF
cdr3_nt: TGTGCCAGTAGTCGCACGGGGACTAGCGGCCCGCAAGAGACCCAGTACTTC
clone_size: .
v_call: TRBV19
j_call: TRBJ2-5
d_call: TRBD2

cdr3_aa: CASSSPLGTGFGKLFF
cdr3_nt: TGTGCCAGCAGTTCTCCCCTCGGGACAGGGTTCGGAAAACTGTTTTTT
clone_size: .
v_call: TRBV27
j_call: TRBJ1-4
d_call: TRBD1

cdr3_aa: CSVVTRPPNF
cdr3_nt: TGCAGTGTTGTGACCAGGCCGCCCAACTTT
clone_size: .
v_call: TRBV20-1
j_call: TRBJ1-1
d_call: .

cdr3_aa: CASIVNTEAFF
cdr3_nt: TGTGCCAGCATTGTGAACACTGAAGCTTTCTTT
clone_size: few
v_call: TRBV2
j_call: TRBJ1-1
d_call: .

cdr3_aa: CASSPTILAGGYNEQFF
cdr3_nt: TGCGCCAGCAGCCCTACTATTCTGGCGGGAGGCTACAATGAGCAGTTCTTC
clone_size: few
v_call: TRBV4-3
j_call: TRBJ2-1
d_call: TRBD2

cdr3_aa: CASSEALQGYEQFF
cdr3_nt: TGTGCCAGCAGTGAAGCGCTTCAGGGCTATGAGCAGTTCTTC
clone_size: .
v_call: TRBV6-1
j_call: TRBJ2-1
d_call: .

cdr3_aa: CASSGTLTSFGGETQYF
cdr3_nt: TGTGCCAGCAGTGGGACCCTAACTAGTTTTGGTGGAGAGACCCAGTACTTC
clone_size: .
v_call: TRBV6-1
j_call: TRBJ2-5
d_call: .

cdr3_aa: CASMRTPGLVFSYEQYF
cdr3_nt: TGTGCCAGTATGAGAACGCCGGGACTAGTCTTCTCCTACGAGCAGTACTTC
clone_size: .
v_call: TRBV27
j_call: TRBJ2-7
d_call: TRBD2

cdr3_aa: CASKGQYEQYF
cdr3_nt: TGTGCCAGCAAGGGACAATACGAGCAGTACTTC
clone_size: .
v_call: TRBV27
j_call: TRBJ2-7
d_call: .

cdr3_aa: CASSSGPYATQYF
cdr3_nt: TGTGCCAGCAGTTCGGGACCCTATGCGACACAGTACTTC
clone_size: .
v_call: TRBV27
j_call: TRBJ2-7
d_call: .

cdr3_aa: CAWSVRETQYF
cdr3_nt: TGTGCCTGGAGTGTAAGGGAGACCCAGTACTTC
clone_size: .
v_call: TRBV30
j_call: TRBJ2-5
d_call: .

cdr3_aa: CASGRAATKGTEAFF
cdr3_nt: TGTGCCAGTGGGAGGGCAGCGACTAAGGGGACTGAAGCTTTCTTT
clone_size: .
v_call: TRBV19
j_call: TRBJ1-1
d_call: .

cdr3_aa: CASRERLDTQYF
cdr3_nt: TGTGCCAGCAGAGAAAGGCTAGATACGCAGTATTTT
clone_size: .
v_call: TRBV2
j_call: TRBJ2-3
d_call: .

cdr3_aa: CASRRQGKSHEQYF
cdr3_nt: TGTGCCAGTAGGCGACAGGGGAAGAGCCACGAGCAGTACTTC
clone_size: .
v_call: TRBV19
j_call: TRBJ2-7
d_call: TRBD1

cdr3_aa: CASSSINQGKPLHF
cdr3_nt: TGTGCCAGCAGCTCAATTAATCAGGGCAAACCCCTCCACTTT
clone_size: .
v_call: TRBV7-2
j_call: TRBJ1-6
d_call: .

cdr3_aa: CAWSTWSGGDTEAFF
cdr3_nt: TGTGCCTGGAGTACATGGTCGGGGGGGGACACTGAAGCTTTCTTT
clone_size: .
v_call: TRBV30
j_call: TRBJ1-1
d_call: .

cdr3_aa: CASSQSGTGNTIYF
cdr3_nt: TGTGCCAGCAGCCAAAGCGGAACTGGAAACACCATATATTTT
clone_size: .
v_call: TRBV14
j_call: TRBJ1-3
d_call: .

cdr3_aa: CASSPPMASEAFF
cdr3_nt: TGTGCCAGCAGTCCCCCAATGGCGTCTGAAGCTTTCTTT
clone_size: .
v_call: TRBV28
j_call: TRBJ1-1
d_call: .

cdr3_aa: CASSLGGRADTQYF
cdr3_nt: TGCGCCAGCAGCTTGGGAGGGCGGGCAGATACGCAGTATTTT
clone_size: .
v_call: TRBV5-1
j_call: TRBJ2-3
d_call: .

cdr3_aa: CASSRGSNYGYTF
cdr3_nt: TGTGCCAGCAGCCGGGGGTCCAACTATGGCTACACCTTC
clone_size: .
v_call: TRBV7-8
j_call: TRBJ1-2
d_call: .

cdr3_aa: CASSFGLAGSEVQFF
cdr3_nt: TGTGCCAGCAGCTTCGGCCTAGCGGGGTCTGAAGTGCAGTTCTTC
clone_size: .
v_call: TRBV7-9
j_call: TRBJ2-1
d_call: TRBD2

cdr3_aa: CASRTPHRTGVRDTQYF
cdr3_nt: TGTGCCAGCAGGACTCCGCATAGAACGGGAGTTAGGGATACGCAGTATTTT
clone_size: .
v_call: TRBV27
j_call: TRBJ2-3
d_call: .

cdr3_aa: CASSIQSRLGYEQFF
cdr3_nt: TGTGCCAGTAGTATTCAGTCCAGGTTGGGATATGAGCAGTTCTTC
clone_size: .
v_call: TRBV19
j_call: TRBJ2-1
d_call: .

cdr3_aa: CASSTGLAGYNEQFF
cdr3_nt: TGCGCCAGCAGCACCGGACTAGCGGGGTACAATGAGCAGTTCTTC
clone_size: .
v_call: TRBV5-1
j_call: TRBJ2-1
d_call: TRBD2

cdr3_aa: CASISVGQGRTGELFF
cdr3_nt: TGTGCCAGCATCTCAGTCGGACAGGGTCGGACCGGGGAGCTGTTTTTT
clone_size: .
v_call: TRBV28
j_call: TRBJ2-2
d_call: TRBD1

cdr3_aa: CASSDATSLEKLFF
cdr3_nt: TGTGCCAGCAGTGACGCGACATCCCTCGAAAAACTGTTTTTT
clone_size: .
v_call: TRBV2
j_call: TRBJ1-4
d_call: .

cdr3_aa: CASSPRSGEGSYEQYF
cdr3_nt: TGTGCCAGCAGCCCGCGATCGGGAGAGGGATCCTACGAGCAGTACTTC
clone_size: .
v_call: TRBV3-1/TRBV3-2
j_call: TRBJ2-7
d_call: .

cdr3_aa: CASSLLPVGSTQNYGYTF
cdr3_nt: TGCGCCAGCAGCTTGCTACCGGTAGGCTCTACTCAAAACTATGGCTACACCTTC
clone_size: .
v_call: TRBV5-1
j_call: TRBJ1-2
d_call: .

cdr3_aa: CASSLEGSGRNEQFF
cdr3_nt: TGTGCCAGCAGCTTGGAGGGTAGCGGGAGGAATGAGCAGTTCTTC
clone_size: .
v_call: TRBV5-4
j_call: TRBJ2-1
d_call: TRBD2

cdr3_aa: CASSSSTGPPNTEAFF
cdr3_nt: TGTGCCAGCAGTTCAAGTACAGGGCCCCCAAACACTGAAGCTTTCTTT
clone_size: .
v_call: TRBV6-6
j_call: TRBJ1-1
d_call: .

cdr3_aa: CASRPRSGAPRHSNEQFF
cdr3_nt: TGTGCCAGCAGGCCTCGGTCGGGGGCCCCCCGGCACAGCAATGAGCAGTTCTTC
clone_size: .
v_call: TRBV7-9
j_call: TRBJ2-1
d_call: .

cdr3_aa: CASSLVASGYNEQFF
cdr3_nt: TGTGCCAGCAGCTTAGTTGCTAGCGGCTACAATGAGCAGTTCTTC
clone_size: .
v_call: TRBV11-3
j_call: TRBJ2-1
d_call: TRBD2

cdr3_aa: CASRADRVQTYEQYF
cdr3_nt: TGCGCCAGCAGGGCCGACAGGGTACAAACCTACGAGCAGTACTTC
clone_size: .
v_call: TRBV10-2
j_call: TRBJ2-7
d_call: TRBD1

cdr3_aa: CASGKGGATDTQYF
cdr3_nt: TGTGCCAGCGGAAAAGGGGGGGCCACAGATACGCAGTATTTT
clone_size: .
v_call: TRBV7-2
j_call: TRBJ2-3
d_call: .

cdr3_aa: CAWSHRGTGANVLTF
cdr3_nt: TGTGCCTGGAGTCACAGGGGGACTGGGGCCAACGTCCTGACTTTC
clone_size: .
v_call: TRBV30
j_call: TRBJ2-6
d_call: TRBD1

cdr3_aa: CASSLGAASYNSPLHF
cdr3_nt: TGTGCCAGCAGCTTGGGAGCAGCTTCCTATAATTCACCCCTCCACTTT
clone_size: .
v_call: TRBV5-4
j_call: TRBJ1-6
d_call: .

cdr3_aa: CASKNNQPQHF
cdr3_nt: TGTGCCAGCAAAAACAATCAGCCCCAGCATTTT
clone_size: .
v_call: TRBV21-1
j_call: TRBJ1-5
d_call: .

cdr3_aa: CASSEIRGRVYGYTF
cdr3_nt: TGTGCCAGCAGTGAAATCAGGGGGCGCGTCTATGGCTACACCTTC
clone_size: .
v_call: TRBV2
j_call: TRBJ1-2
d_call: TRBD1

cdr3_aa: CASSPRTSGFDLGFF
cdr3_nt: TGTGCCAGCAGCCCCCGGACTAGCGGGTTTGATCTGGGGTTCTTC
clone_size: .
v_call: TRBV9
j_call: TRBJ2-1
d_call: TRBD2

cdr3_aa: CASSFLGRRYGEKLFF
cdr3_nt: TGTGCCAGCAGTTTTTTAGGACGGAGGTATGGCGAAAAACTGTTTTTT
clone_size: .
v_call: TRBV6-2/TRBV6-3
j_call: TRBJ1-4
d_call: .

cdr3_aa: CASSQPGGGYTF
cdr3_nt: TGTGCCAGCAGCCAACCGGGGGGCGGCTACACCTTC
clone_size: .
v_call: TRBV12-3/TRBV12-4
j_call: TRBJ1-2
d_call: .

cdr3_aa: CASSVSLGNEQFF
cdr3_nt: TGTGCCAGCAGCGTCTCCCTGGGGAATGAGCAGTTCTTC
clone_size: .
v_call: TRBV9
j_call: TRBJ2-1
d_call: .

cdr3_aa: CASSMPGGTEAFF
cdr3_nt: TGTGCCAGTAGTATGCCCGGAGGAACTGAAGCTTTCTTT
clone_size: .
v_call: TRBV19
j_call: TRBJ1-1
d_call: .

cdr3_aa: CAWSLEVSGANVLTF
cdr3_nt: TGTGCCTGGAGCCTAGAGGTCTCTGGGGCCAACGTCCTGACTTTC
clone_size: .
v_call: TRBV30
j_call: TRBJ2-6
d_call: .

cdr3_aa: CASSPATDYNEQFF
cdr3_nt: TGTGCCAGCAGTCCTGCGACAGACTACAATGAGCAGTTCTTC
clone_size: .
v_call: TRBV27
j_call: TRBJ2-1
d_call: .

cdr3_aa: CAWKGNTEAFF
cdr3_nt: TGTGCCTGGAAAGGGAACACTGAAGCTTTCTTT
clone_size: .
v_call: TRBV2
j_call: TRBJ1-1
d_call: .

cdr3_aa: CASSQRTGLTLYGYTF
cdr3_nt: TGTGCCAGCAGCCAAAGGACAGGCCTCACTCTCTATGGCTACACCTTC
clone_size: .
v_call: TRBV3-1/TRBV3-2
j_call: TRBJ1-2
d_call: TRBD1

cdr3_aa: CASSMHTTSGGPYNEQFF
cdr3_nt: TGTGCCAGCAGCATGCACACCACGAGCGGGGGGCCGTACAATGAGCAGTTCTTC
clone_size: .
v_call: TRBV9
j_call: TRBJ2-1
d_call: TRBD2

cdr3_aa: CASRSPSYSSGNTIYF
cdr3_nt: TGTGCAAGTCGTTCTCCCTCCTACAGCTCTGGAAACACCATATATTTT
clone_size: .
v_call: TRBV12-2
j_call: TRBJ1-3
d_call: .

cdr3_aa: CASSVGQSYTF
cdr3_nt: TGTGCCAGCAGTGTGGGACAGTCTTACACCTTC
clone_size: .
v_call: TRBV25-1
j_call: TRBJ1-2
d_call: TRBD1

cdr3_aa: CSASNPGGGSAYEQYF
cdr3_nt: TGCAGTGCTAGTAACCCGGGCGGCGGGAGTGCTTACGAGCAGTACTTC
clone_size: few
v_call: TRBV20-1
j_call: TRBJ2-7
d_call: TRBD2

cdr3_aa: CASNQGGGSYEQYF
cdr3_nt: TGTGCCAGCAATCAAGGAGGAGGCTCCTACGAGCAGTACTTC
clone_size: once
v_call: TRBV3-1/TRBV3-2
j_call: TRBJ2-7
d_call: .

cdr3_aa: CASSQASDSAEYF
cdr3_nt: TGTGCCAGCAGCCAGGCCTCGGACAGTGCGGAGTATTTT
clone_size: .
v_call: TRBV3-1/TRBV3-2
j_call: TRBJ2-3
d_call: .

cdr3_aa: CASSLDLSAYGYTF
cdr3_nt: TGTGCCAGCAGCTTAGATTTGTCAGCCTATGGCTACACCTTC
clone_size: .
v_call: TRBV11-2
j_call: TRBJ1-2
d_call: .

cdr3_aa: CASSIVGRSNYGYTF
cdr3_nt: TGTGCCAGTAGTATAGTGGGACGGAGTAACTATGGCTACACCTTC
clone_size: .
v_call: TRBV19
j_call: TRBJ1-2
d_call: .

cdr3_aa: CASSLRSGGAVEQYF
cdr3_nt: TGTGCCAGCAGTTTAAGGAGCGGGGGGGCCGTCGAGCAGTACTTC
clone_size: .
v_call: TRBV27
j_call: TRBJ2-7
d_call: TRBD2

cdr3_aa: CASRNPLGGVTDTQYF
cdr3_nt: TGTGCCAGCAGAAATCCGCTAGGGGGAGTAACAGATACGCAGTATTTT
clone_size: .
v_call: TRBV27
j_call: TRBJ2-3
d_call: .

cdr3_aa: CASSHNWEQFF
cdr3_nt: TGCGCCAGCAGCCACAACTGGGAGCAGTTCTTC
clone_size: .
v_call: TRBV5-1
j_call: TRBJ2-1
d_call: .